The 4 T cell receptor beta chains below all came from one sample that was sequenced in a study of cytotoxic CD8 clonotypes in ibrutinib-treated CLL. TCRdb's copy holds only in-frame clones and misses some; the assay was immunoSEQ multiplex PCR. The sample lists around 310,000 clones; around four fifths were seen once. This sample comprised PBMCs, obtained before ibrutinib treatment. The receptor source for this set is a human donor with chronic lymphocytic leukemia.

The rearrangement links TRBV30 to TRBJ1-2, with a weak D call TRBD1 (6 bases). Trimming stripped 2 bases from V and 2 bases from J, with 21 bases between. Germline CDR1 GTSNPN, CDR2 SVGIG (reference sequence). The CDR3 length is 17 residues. CDR3 region: CAWSRTGFRVGNYGYTF. DNA for the CDR3: TGTGCCTGGAGTCGAACAGGGTTTCGGGTTGGGAACTATGGCTACACCTTC.

The CDR3 is CASSTPGESQPQHF. The CDR3 DNA reads TGTGCCAGCAGCACCCCGGGAGAAAGTCAGCCCCAGCATTTT. The chain combines TRBV21-1 with TRBJ1-5. TRBV21-1 is deemed a pseudogene. CDR3 length equals 14 residues.

V usage is TRBV5-4 and J usage is TRBJ2-1, with unresolved D. V dropped 10 bases and J dropped 5 bases, with 16 bases sitting between them. Germline V CDR1 and CDR2: SGHNT, YYREEE (reference sequence). CDR3 size: 13 residues. CDR3 DNA sequence: TGTGCCCTCGCTGAGGACCCGAACAATGAGCAGTTCTTC. It specifies CALAEDPNNEQFF. Based on the CDR3 plus reference TRBV5-4 and TRBJ2-1, the full variable domain is ETGVTQSPTHLIKTRGQQVTLRCSSQSGHNTVSWYQQALGQGPQFIFQYYREEENGRGNFPPRFSGLQFPNYSSELNVNALELDDSALYLCALAEDPNNEQFFGPGTRLTVL.

The chain has TRBV5-1 and TRBJ1-1; D uncertain. Trimming removed 5 bases from V and 7 bases from J, with 18 bases in between. Germline V lookup: CDR1 SGHRS, CDR2 YFSETQ. The CDR3 loop spans 14 amino acids. CDR3 DNA sequence: TGCGCCAGCAGAATGGAGGGCCAGATAAATGAAGCTTTCTTT. Protein product: CASRMEGQINEAFF.